The 24 T cell receptor beta chains presented below share a single source sample, sequenced in a study of T cells in Graves' hyperthyroidism and ophthalmopathy. Amplified TCR beta CDR3 regions derived from RNA transcripts. In the first-round RT-PCR of the TCR CDR3, the HTBI primer set was used. TCRdb re-called the multiplex PCR reads with MiXCR, one entry per CDR3 protein. The sample holds more than 300,000 distinct CDR3 sequences, approximately 15% seen once. Sequenced sample: blood. All receptors come from a young woman with Graves' hyperthyroidism.

The chain couples TRBV2 to TRBJ1-1; no definite D call. This CDR3 is built from 13 residues. The V and J ends lost 9 bases and 4 bases respectively, with 15 bases between them. Germline V CDR1 and CDR2: SNHLY, FYNNEI. CDR3 amino acids: CASTGQLGTEAFF. The CDR3 coding sequence is TGTGCCAGTACCGGGCAGCTGGGCACTGAAGCTTTCTTT. Drawing the rest from reference TRBV2 and TRBJ1-1, the complete variable domain is EPEVTQTPSHQVTQMGQEVILRCVPISNHLYFYWYRQILGQKVEFLVSFYNNEISEKSEIFDDQFSVERPDGSNFTLKIRSTKLEDSAMYFCASTGQLGTEAFFGQGTRLTVV.

This clonotype was counted many times. V and J are TRBV12-3 or TRBV12-4 and TRBJ2-3; D is undetermined. The CDR3 has 15 residues. Deletions cut 5 bases from V and 2 bases from J, with 14 bases between. The CDR3 nucleotides read TGTGCCAGCAGTGTCCGAAGGTGGGTCACAGATACGCAGTATTTT. Protein sequence: CASSVRRWVTDTQYF.

The chain has TRBV5-1 and TRBJ2-2; no clear D. V dropped 1 base and J dropped 1 base, with 8 bases sitting between them. Germline CDR1 SGHRS, CDR2 YFSETQ. The CDR3 contains 15 residues. In DNA form, the CDR3 reads TGCGCCAGCAGCTTGACTACAGTGAACACCGGGGAGCTGTTTTTT. Its translation is CASSLTTVNTGELFF.

Regarding this clonotype: A much more abundant neighbour one base away suggests this may be a read error. The J gene is TRBJ2-3, the V gene TRBV7-8, with no clear D. V was pared by 5 bases and J by 4 bases, with 13 bases between. CDR1 and CDR2 (germline): SGHVS, FQNEAQ. The CDR3 consists of 14 residues. The CDR3 loop reads CASSGRAIADTQYF. Written as DNA, the CDR3 is TGTGCCAGCAGCGGCCGGGCCATCGCAGATACGCAGTATTTT.

This clonotype was counted a few times. DNA of the CDR3: TGTGCCAGCAGTTTAAAGCTCTCTGGGGCCAACGTCCTGACTTTC. It codes for CASSLKLSGANVLTF. This chain connects TRBV28 to TRBJ2-6; D unclear. CDR3 length equals 15 residues. V was cut by 2 bases and J by 0 bases, with 5 bases left in between. Germline CDR1 reads MDHEN; CDR2 reads SYDVKM.

This chain joins TRBV20-1 and TRBJ1-6, with D possibly TRBD1 on 6 matching bases. V was shortened by 6 bases and J by 7 bases, with 19 bases between the two germline ends. CDR3 length: 15 amino acids. CDR1 is DFQATT, CDR2 SNEGSKA, per germline (reference sequence). CDR3 amino acids: CSAKPMGGRNSPLHF. Here the CDR3 DNA reads TGCAGTGCCAAACCGATGGGGGGCCGAAATTCACCCCTCCACTTT.

This clonotype occurred many times. This chain joins TRBV19 and TRBJ1-1; D gene ambiguous. V lost 4 bases and J lost 4, with 16 bases in between. This CDR3 has 15 amino acids. Germline V lookup: CDR1 LNHDA, CDR2 SQIVND (reference sequence). The CDR3 loop reads CASSNSELSGTEAFF. CDR3 in DNA: TGTGCCAGTAGTAACTCGGAGCTTAGCGGCACTGAAGCTTTCTTT.

The V and J genes are TRBV20-1 and TRBJ1-1; D uncertain. The CDR3 contains 18 residues. The ends were cut back, 4 bases at V and 0 bases at J, with 24 bases in the middle. CDR1 is DFQATT and CDR2 is SNEGSKA in the germline V gene (reference sequence). The chain's CDR3 is CSAISPGMTGAVNTEAFF. CDR3 coding DNA: TGCAGTGCTATAAGCCCGGGAATGACCGGTGCGGTGAACACTGAAGCTTTCTTT.

Many counts were recorded for this clonotype. The rearrangement uses TRBV27 and TRBJ1-2; D unresolved. The CDR3 has 15 residues. Trimming cost V 5 bases and J 0 bases, with 13 bases left between them. Germline assignment: CDR1 MNHEY and CDR2 SMNVEV (reference sequence). The CDR3 is CASSQNRDSNYGYTF. The CDR3 coding sequence is TGTGCCAGCAGTCAGAACCGGGATTCTAACTATGGCTACACCTTC.

V usage is TRBV20-1 and J usage is TRBJ2-3; D unclear. V lost 5 bases and J 0 bases, leaving 12 bases between the germline ends. CDR1 is DFQATT and CDR2 is SNEGSKA in the germline V gene (reference sequence). This CDR3 comprises 14 residues. The CDR3 region is CSAVGRPSTDTQYF. The CDR3 DNA reads TGCAGTGCTGTGGGCCGCCCTAGCACAGATACGCAGTATTTT.

This clonotype was seen ten or more times. The chain's CDR3 is CASSSGAPSDGYTF. CDR3 sequence (DNA): TGTGCCAGCTCGTCAGGGGCTCCCTCCGATGGCTACACCTTC. This sequence joins TRBV28 and TRBJ1-2; D is possibly TRBD1 (6 bases). Trimming cost V 8 bases and J 6 bases, with 19 bases left between them. This CDR3 contains 14 residues. Germline V lookup: CDR1 MDHEN, CDR2 SYDVKM.

The J gene is TRBJ2-3, the V gene TRBV5-6; 10 bases match TRBD2. The CDR3 loop spans 17 amino acids. Looked up from germline, CDR1 is SGHDT and CDR2 is YYEEEE. J was trimmed by 3 bases and V by 0 bases; bases with no gene match: 7. DNA of the CDR3: TGTGCCAGCAGCTTGGTCCCCAGCGGGAGGGGTACAGATACGCAGTATTTT. This encodes CASSLVPSGRGTDTQYF.

This sequence joins TRBV19 and TRBJ2-3, with 12 nucleotides matching TRBD2. There are 17 residues in the CDR3. The V gene's germline CDR1 is LNHDA and CDR2 SQIVND (reference sequence). V gave up 5 bases and J gave up 1 base; unmatched junction bases: 7. CDR3 sequence (DNA): TGTGCCAGTAGTCCCCTAGCGGGAGGGCTTGGCACAGATACGCAGTATTTT. As protein: CASSPLAGGLGTDTQYF.

As concerns this clonotype: A read error is possible here, since a much larger clone lies one base away. The chain employs TRBV29-1 and TRBJ2-5; 11 positions agree with TRBD2. V lost 3 bases and J lost 4; bases outside the gene matches: 10. Germline V gives CDR1 SQVTM, CDR2 ANQGSEA. The CDR3 is 16 residues long. The CDR3 coding sequence is TGCAGCGTTGATGATCTCGGACTAGCGGGCTTAGAGACCCAGTACTTC. Encoded protein: CSVDDLGLAGLETQYF.

The chain joins TRBV6-9 to TRBJ2-1; D is possibly TRBD1 or TRBD2 (5 bases each). Germline lookup yields CDR1 MNHGY and CDR2 SVAAGI. The V gene lost 3 bases and the J gene lost 8 bases, with 14 bases spanning the gap. The CDR3 is 14 residues long. The CDR3 sequence is CASSYPALGDEQFF. The CDR3 nucleotides read TGTGCCAGCAGTTACCCGGCCCTGGGGGATGAGCAGTTCTTC.

The table lists this clonotype with many counts. A junction end diverges from the germline sequence, so it may reflect a read error. The rearrangement joins TRBV30 to TRBJ1-1; D gene ambiguous. Looked up from germline, CDR1 is GTSNPN and CDR2 is SVGIG (reference sequence). This CDR3 is 11 amino acids long. CDR3 amino acids: CAWVSTADAFF. Written as DNA, the CDR3 is TGTGCCTGGGTGTCGACTGCTGATGCTTTCTTT.

This clonotype was detected many times. The chain links TRBV2 to TRBJ2-7; perhaps TRBD1 as D (6 bases). The CDR3 has 14 residues. Germline V gene sequence: CDR1 SNHLY, CDR2 FYNNEI. Trimming cost V 7 bases and J 6 bases, with 19 bases left between them. The CDR3 is CASKPGHRVVEQYF. The CDR3 DNA follows: TGTGCCAGCAAGCCGGGACATCGTGTCGTCGAGCAGTACTTC.

This clonotype was found many times. DNA for the CDR3: TGTGCCAGCAGGGAGGACAGGGGAGCTTTCTTT. Its protein product is CASREDRGAFF. The rearrangement uses TRBV2 and TRBJ1-1; 9 bases map to TRBD1. CDR3 length: 11 amino acids. With 6 bases clipped from V and 10 bases from J, the junction kept 3 bases outside the gene matches. The germline V gene has CDR1 SNHLY and CDR2 FYNNEI.

This clonotype was counted ten times or more. The V and J genes are TRBV7-9 and TRBJ1-1, with D unresolved. Trimming took off 4 bases at V and 1 base at J, with 13 bases between the two ends. Germline V gives CDR1 SEHNR, CDR2 FQNEAQ (reference sequence). The CDR3 runs to 15 residues. As DNA, the CDR3 is TGTGCCAGCAGCTCGCCCCCGGACGGGAACACTGAAGCTTTCTTT. Amino acids: CASSSPPDGNTEAFF.

On this clonotype itself: This may be a read error, as it is one base from a much larger clone. The chain joins TRBV24-1 to TRBJ2-3; 11 bases agree with TRBD2. Germline CDR1 KGHDR, CDR2 SFDVKD. The CDR3 runs 18 residues. The CDR3 region has the DNA TGTGCCACCAGTGATTTCTCGGGGCTAGCGGGAGGTATAGCTACGCGGTATTTT. This codes for CATSDFSGLAGGIATRYF.

The rearrangement joins TRBV10-3 to TRBJ1-2, with D uncertain. The germline gives CDR1 ENHRY, CDR2 SYGVKD. CDR3 length: 13 amino acids. The germline V and J ends were trimmed by 3 bases and 4 bases, with 9 bases remaining between them. The CDR3 region has the DNA TGTGCCATCAGTGACATAGGCAGCTATGGCTACACCTTC. This translates into CAISDIGSYGYTF.

V is TRBV4-2 and J is TRBJ1-5; a possible D gene is TRBD1 (5 bases). The CDR3 is 19 amino acids. The germline CDR1 and CDR2 sequences are LGHNA and YNFKEQ. The ends were cut back, 0 bases at V and 6 bases at J, with 24 bases in the middle. The CDR3 nucleotides read TGTGCCAGCAGCCAAGATCACCAGGGCCCAGAAACACCACTTCAGCCCCAGCATTTT. Protein product: CASSQDHQGPETPLQPQHF.

This clonotype was observed a handful of times. The rearrangement uses TRBV7-8 and TRBJ2-2; 13 bases match TRBD2. The ends lost 5 bases at V and 6 bases at J; junction bases unmatched: 9. The CDR3 totals 17 residues. Germline values: CDR1 SGHVS, CDR2 FQNEAQ. The CDR3: CASSARTSGRIAGELFF. The CDR3 region has the DNA TGTGCCAGCAGCGCACGGACTAGCGGGAGAATCGCCGGGGAGCTGTTTTTT.

This clonotype turned up a few times. The V call is TRBV28, the J call TRBJ1-3; D unresolved. V shed 0 bases and J shed 4 bases, with 16 bases lying between them. The CDR3 runs to 17 residues. Germline-derived CDR1 and CDR2 are MDHEN and SYDVKM. CDR3 DNA sequence: TGTGCCAGCAGTTTATGGGCCCCTCCCTTAGGAGGAAACACCATATATTTT. It specifies CASSLWAPPLGGNTIYF.